These T cell receptor beta chains were read from a single sample in a study of blood T cell repertoires in COVID-19. The data were produced by immunoSEQ multiplex PCR, yet TCRdb's version contains in-frame clones alone and is incomplete. The sample has about 250,000 clones; 80% to 90% are singletons. The sample consisted of peripheral blood. All receptors come from a man aged 25 to 40 with acute or convalescent COVID-19. The CDR3 runs from the conserved cysteine through the conserved F or W. Each record gives: clone size, J gene, V gene, D gene, CDR3 DNA, CDR3 protein. A D gene is named only where the DNA matches it firmly. Clone sizes are given selectively: once, few, many, or a class where the clone is expanded.

>NA|TRBJ2-4|TRBV3-1/TRBV3-2|NA
TGTGCCAGCAGCCAAGATACCAAAAACATTCAGTACTTC
CASSQDTKNIQYF
>NA|TRBJ2-6|TRBV28|TRBD1
TGTGCCAGCAGAAGGACGTCGGGACAGGGCAGGGCCAACGTCCTGACTTTC
CASRRTSGQGRANVLTF
>NA|TRBJ1-3|TRBV7-9|NA
TGTGCCAGCAGCTCAATGGAGACCGGAAACACCATATATTTT
CASSSMETGNTIYF
>NA|TRBJ1-2|TRBV20-1|TRBD1
TGCAGTGCTAGTCCTTACCCGGACAGGTCGAATGGCTACACCTTC
CSASPYPDRSNGYTF
>NA|TRBJ1-4|TRBV7-6|NA
TGTGCCAGCAGCTTTCAAACCGGGAACCCAAATGAAAAACTGTTTTTT
CASSFQTGNPNEKLFF
>NA|TRBJ2-1|TRBV7-9|TRBD2
TGTGCCAGCAGCTTGACTAGCGGGGAGGCCTACAATGAGCAGTTCTTC
CASSLTSGEAYNEQFF
>NA|TRBJ1-6|TRBV30|NA
TGTGCCTGGAGTGTAACAGGGATTTCACCCCTCCACTTT
CAWSVTGISPLHF
>NA|TRBJ2-2|TRBV15|NA
TGTGCCACCAGCAGGGCCAAGACCGGGGAGCTGTTTTTT
CATSRAKTGELFF
>NA|TRBJ2-7|TRBV19|TRBD1
TGTGCCAGTAGTACGGGACAGGGAAGCCTCTACGAGCAGTACTTC
CASSTGQGSLYEQYF
>NA|TRBJ2-7|TRBV7-2|NA
TGTGCCAGCAGTAGGGCTGGACAGACGTTCTACGAGCAGTACTTC
CASSRAGQTFYEQYF
>NA|TRBJ2-3|TRBV6-5|TRBD2
TGTGCCAGCAGTCTAGCGGGGAGCACAGATACGCAGTATTTT
CASSLAGSTDTQYF
>NA|TRBJ2-3|TRBV5-4|TRBD2
TGTGCCAGCAGCCGTCGATTTAGCGGGAGCCGCACAGATACGCAGTATTTT
CASSRRFSGSRTDTQYF
>NA|TRBJ1-2|TRBV28|NA
TGTGCCAAAATAGGGGGTAACTATGGCTACACCTTC
CAKIGGNYGYTF
>once|TRBJ1-1|TRBV2|NA
TGTGCCAGCGGGGACGGGAGCACTGAAGCTTTCTTT
CASGDGSTEAFF
>NA|TRBJ1-2|TRBV30|TRBD1
TGTGCCTGGAGCACAGGGGTCGCCTATGGCTACACCTTC
CAWSTGVAYGYTF
>NA|TRBJ2-3|TRBV28|TRBD1
TGTGCCAGCAGGGGACAGGGAAGCACAGATACGCAGTATTTT
CASRGQGSTDTQYF